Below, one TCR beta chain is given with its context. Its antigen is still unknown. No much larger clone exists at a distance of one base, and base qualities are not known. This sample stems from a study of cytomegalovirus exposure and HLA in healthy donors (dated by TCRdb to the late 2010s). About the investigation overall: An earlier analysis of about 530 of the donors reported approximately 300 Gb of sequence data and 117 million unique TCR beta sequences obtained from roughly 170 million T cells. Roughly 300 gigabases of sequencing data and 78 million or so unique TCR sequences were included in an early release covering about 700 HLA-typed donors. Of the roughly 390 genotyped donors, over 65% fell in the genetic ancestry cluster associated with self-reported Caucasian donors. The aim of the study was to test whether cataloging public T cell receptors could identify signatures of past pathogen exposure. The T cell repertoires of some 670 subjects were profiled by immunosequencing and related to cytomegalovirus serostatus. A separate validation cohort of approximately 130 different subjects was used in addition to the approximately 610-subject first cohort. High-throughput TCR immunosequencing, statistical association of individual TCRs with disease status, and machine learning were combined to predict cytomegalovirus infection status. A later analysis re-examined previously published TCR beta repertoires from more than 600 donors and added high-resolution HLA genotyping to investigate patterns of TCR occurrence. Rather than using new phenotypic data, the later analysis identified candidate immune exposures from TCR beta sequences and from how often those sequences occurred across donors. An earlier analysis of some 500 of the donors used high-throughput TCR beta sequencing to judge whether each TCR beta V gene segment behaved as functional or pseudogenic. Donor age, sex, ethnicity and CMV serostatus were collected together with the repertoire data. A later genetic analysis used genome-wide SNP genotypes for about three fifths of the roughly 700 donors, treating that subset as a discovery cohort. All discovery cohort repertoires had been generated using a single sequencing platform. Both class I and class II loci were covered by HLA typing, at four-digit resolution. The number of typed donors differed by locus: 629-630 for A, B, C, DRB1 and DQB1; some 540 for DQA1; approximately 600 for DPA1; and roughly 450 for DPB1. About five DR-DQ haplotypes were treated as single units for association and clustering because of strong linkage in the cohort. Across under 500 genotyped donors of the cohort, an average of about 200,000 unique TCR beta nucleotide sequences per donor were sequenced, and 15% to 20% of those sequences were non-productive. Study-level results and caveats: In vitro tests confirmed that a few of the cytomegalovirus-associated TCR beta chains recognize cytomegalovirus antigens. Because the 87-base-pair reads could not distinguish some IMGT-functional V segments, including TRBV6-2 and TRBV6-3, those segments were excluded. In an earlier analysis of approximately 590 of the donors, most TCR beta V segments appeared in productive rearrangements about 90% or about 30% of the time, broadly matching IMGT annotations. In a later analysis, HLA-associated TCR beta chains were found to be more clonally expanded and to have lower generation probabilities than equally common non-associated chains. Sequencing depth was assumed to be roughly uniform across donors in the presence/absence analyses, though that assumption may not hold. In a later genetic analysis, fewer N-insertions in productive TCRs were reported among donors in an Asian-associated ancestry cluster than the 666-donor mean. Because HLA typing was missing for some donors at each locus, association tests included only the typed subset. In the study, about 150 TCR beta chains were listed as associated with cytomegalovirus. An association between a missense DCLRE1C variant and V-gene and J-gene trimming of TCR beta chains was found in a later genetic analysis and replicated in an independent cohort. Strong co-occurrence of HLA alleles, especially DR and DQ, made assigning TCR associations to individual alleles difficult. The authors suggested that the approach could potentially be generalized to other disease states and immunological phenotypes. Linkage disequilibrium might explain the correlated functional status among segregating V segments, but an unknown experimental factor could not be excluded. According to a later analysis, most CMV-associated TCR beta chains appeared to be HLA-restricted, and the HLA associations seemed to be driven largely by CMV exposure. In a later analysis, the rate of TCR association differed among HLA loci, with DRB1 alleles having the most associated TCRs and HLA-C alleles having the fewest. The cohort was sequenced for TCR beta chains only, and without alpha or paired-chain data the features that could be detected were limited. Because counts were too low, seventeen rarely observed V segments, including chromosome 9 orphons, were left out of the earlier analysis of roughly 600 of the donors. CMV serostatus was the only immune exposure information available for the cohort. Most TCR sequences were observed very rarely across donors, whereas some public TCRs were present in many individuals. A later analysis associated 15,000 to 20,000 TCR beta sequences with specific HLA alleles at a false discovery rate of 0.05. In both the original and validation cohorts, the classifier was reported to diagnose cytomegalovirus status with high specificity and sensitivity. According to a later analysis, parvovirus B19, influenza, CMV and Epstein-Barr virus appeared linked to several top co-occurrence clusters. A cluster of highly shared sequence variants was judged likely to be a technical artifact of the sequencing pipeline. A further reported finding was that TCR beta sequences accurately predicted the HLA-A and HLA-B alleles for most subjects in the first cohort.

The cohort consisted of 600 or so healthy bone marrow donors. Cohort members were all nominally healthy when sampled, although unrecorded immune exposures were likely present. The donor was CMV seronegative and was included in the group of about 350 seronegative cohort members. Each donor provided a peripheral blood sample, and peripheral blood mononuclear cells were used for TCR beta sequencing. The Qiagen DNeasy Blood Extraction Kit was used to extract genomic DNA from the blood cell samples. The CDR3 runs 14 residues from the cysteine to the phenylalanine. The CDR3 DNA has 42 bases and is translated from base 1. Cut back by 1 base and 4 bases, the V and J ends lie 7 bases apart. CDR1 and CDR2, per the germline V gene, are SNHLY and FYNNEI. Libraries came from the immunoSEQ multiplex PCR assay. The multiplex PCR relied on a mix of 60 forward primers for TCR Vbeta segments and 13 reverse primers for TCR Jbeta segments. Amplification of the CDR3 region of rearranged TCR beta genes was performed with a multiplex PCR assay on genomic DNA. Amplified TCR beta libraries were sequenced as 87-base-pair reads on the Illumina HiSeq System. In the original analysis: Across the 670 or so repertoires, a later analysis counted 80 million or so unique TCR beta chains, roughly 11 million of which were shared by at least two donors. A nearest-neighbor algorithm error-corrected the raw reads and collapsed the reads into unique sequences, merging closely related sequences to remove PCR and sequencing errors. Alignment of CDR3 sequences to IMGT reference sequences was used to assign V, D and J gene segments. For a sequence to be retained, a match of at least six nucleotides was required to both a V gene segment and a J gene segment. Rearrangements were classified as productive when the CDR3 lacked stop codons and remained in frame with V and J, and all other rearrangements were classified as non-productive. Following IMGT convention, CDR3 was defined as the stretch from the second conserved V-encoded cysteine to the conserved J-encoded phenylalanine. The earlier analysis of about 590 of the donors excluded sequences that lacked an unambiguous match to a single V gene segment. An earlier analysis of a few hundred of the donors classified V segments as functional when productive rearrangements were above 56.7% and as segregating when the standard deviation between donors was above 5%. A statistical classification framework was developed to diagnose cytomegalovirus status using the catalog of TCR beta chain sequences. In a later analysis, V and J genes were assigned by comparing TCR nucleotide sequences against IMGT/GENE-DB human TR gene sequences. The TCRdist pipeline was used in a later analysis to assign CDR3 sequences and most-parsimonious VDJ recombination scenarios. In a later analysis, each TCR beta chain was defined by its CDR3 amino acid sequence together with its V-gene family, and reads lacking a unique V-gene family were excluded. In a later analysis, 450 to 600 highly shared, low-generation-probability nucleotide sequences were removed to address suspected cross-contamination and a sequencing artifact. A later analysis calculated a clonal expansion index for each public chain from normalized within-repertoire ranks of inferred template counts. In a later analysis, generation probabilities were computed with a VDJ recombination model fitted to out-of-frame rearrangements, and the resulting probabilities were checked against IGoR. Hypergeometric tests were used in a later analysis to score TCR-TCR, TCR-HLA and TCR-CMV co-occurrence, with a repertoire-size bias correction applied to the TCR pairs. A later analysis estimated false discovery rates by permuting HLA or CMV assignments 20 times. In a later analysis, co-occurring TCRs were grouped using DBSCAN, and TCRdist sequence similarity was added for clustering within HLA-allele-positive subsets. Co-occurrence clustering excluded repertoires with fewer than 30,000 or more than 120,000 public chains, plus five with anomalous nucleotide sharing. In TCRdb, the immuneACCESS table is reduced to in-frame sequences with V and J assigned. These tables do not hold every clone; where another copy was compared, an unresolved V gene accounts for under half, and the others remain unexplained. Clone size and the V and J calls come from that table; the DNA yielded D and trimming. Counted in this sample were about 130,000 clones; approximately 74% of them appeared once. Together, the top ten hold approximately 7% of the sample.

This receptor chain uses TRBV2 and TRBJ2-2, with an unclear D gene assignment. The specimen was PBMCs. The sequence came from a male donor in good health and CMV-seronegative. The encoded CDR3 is CASSEVSGTGELFF. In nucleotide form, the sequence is TGTGCCAGCAGTGAAGTCTCGGGCACCGGGGAGCTGTTTTTT.